The following is a T cell receptor beta chain sequence with its context. This table comes from immunoSEQ multiplex PCR, and its TCRdb copy is limited to in-frame clones, with some not included. The sample gives about 150,000 clones, about 80% of which show up once; over 5% is in the top ten. The sample originates from a study of blood T cell repertoires in COVID-19. The sample was PBMCs or T cells enriched from blood (not recorded which). This TCR came from a woman aged 50 to 60 who had recovered from COVID-19.

The DNA for the CDR3 is TGTGCCAGCTCCACTCCGGGGACAACCTCTAACTATGGCTACACCTTC. Translating it yields CASSTPGTTSNYGYTF. This chain links TRBV18 with TRBJ1-2, with D maybe TRBD1 (6 bases). Germline assignment: CDR1 KGHSH and CDR2 LQKENI. Trimming removed 6 bases at V and 0 bases at J, with 17 bases between. CDR3 length equals 16 residues.